This TCR beta chain was retrieved from a study of vaccination and CD4 T cells after COVID-19. About the research overall: Two mRNA vaccine doses were given, either BNT162b2 or mRNA-1273. Convalescent patients gave post-COVID blood a median about 100 days post-diagnosis, range 35 to 161.

Sequencing of DNA taken from cultured CD4+ T cells relied on the Oncomine TCR Beta short-read assay. TCRdb recomputed calls from the PCR reads with MiXCR, one row per CDR3 protein. This sample has over 10,000 distinct CDR3 sequences, with less than 60% found just once. Looked up from germline, CDR1 is SGHTA and CDR2 is FQGNSA. The CDR3 has 13 residues. V lost 5 bases and J lost 12, with 17 bases in between. Notes on this clonotype: The antigen is undetermined.

This sample's treatment: roughly 10-day PBMC culture with coronavirus spike peptide pools or control peptides (ViraFEST assay). The chain recombines TRBV7-2 with TRBJ2-1, with D uncertain. The specimen was CD4+ T cells from blood, cultured in vitro. This clonotype was obtained from a human donor who had recovered from COVID-19. Here the CDR3 reads CASSLHQTPGQFF. The CDR3 region has the DNA TGTGCCAGCAGCCTACATCAAACCCCAGGGCAGTTCTTC. Using reference TRBV7-2 and TRBJ2-1 for the parts outside the CDR3, the full variable domain is GAGVSQSPSNKVTEKGKDVELRCDPISGHTALYWYRQSLGQGLEFLIYFQGNSAPDKSGLPSDRFSAERTGGSVSTLTIQRTQQEDSAVYLCASSLHQTPGQFFGPGTRLTVL.